This TCR beta chain is drawn from a study of T cell changes during pregnancy in multiple sclerosis. Clones were sequenced by immunoSEQ multiplex PCR, and TCRdb holds only the in-frame ones, with some missing. The profile shows approximately 59,000 clones, around nine tenths of them singletons. This clone is a singleton in its sample. Germline loops: CDR1 MDHEN, CDR2 SYDVKM. The length of the CDR3 is 15 residues. The trim removed 8 bases at V and 0 bases at J, leaving 6 bases unmatched. Specimen: peripheral blood, collected in the third trimester of pregnancy. V usage is TRBV28 and J usage is TRBJ2-2, with 7 positions matching TRBD1. The source of this sequence is a female donor in good health, enrolled as a control in a pregnancy study. Written as DNA, the CDR3 is TGTGCCAGCCTCTCTCAGGGGGCGAACACCGGGGAGCTGTTTTTT. As protein: CASLSQGANTGELFF.